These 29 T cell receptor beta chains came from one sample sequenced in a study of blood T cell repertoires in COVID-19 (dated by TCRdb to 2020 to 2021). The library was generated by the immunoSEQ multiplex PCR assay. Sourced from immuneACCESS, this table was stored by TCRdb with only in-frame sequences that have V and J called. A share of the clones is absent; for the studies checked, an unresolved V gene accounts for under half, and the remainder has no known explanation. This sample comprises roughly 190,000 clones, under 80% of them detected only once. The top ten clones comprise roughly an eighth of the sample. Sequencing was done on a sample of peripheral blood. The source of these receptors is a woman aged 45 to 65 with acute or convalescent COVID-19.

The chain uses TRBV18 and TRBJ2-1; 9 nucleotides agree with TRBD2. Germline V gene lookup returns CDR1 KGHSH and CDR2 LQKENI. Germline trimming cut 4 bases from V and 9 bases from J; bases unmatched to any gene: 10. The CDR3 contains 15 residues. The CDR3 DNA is TGTGCCAGCTCACGAACCGGGACTAGCAACGGTGAGCAGTTCTTC. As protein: CASSRTGTSNGEQFF.

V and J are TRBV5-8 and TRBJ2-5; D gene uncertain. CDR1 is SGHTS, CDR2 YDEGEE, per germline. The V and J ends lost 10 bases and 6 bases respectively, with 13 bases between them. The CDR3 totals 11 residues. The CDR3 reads CAVSYDQTQYF. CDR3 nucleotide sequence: TGTGCCGTTTCCTACGATCAGACCCAGTACTTC.

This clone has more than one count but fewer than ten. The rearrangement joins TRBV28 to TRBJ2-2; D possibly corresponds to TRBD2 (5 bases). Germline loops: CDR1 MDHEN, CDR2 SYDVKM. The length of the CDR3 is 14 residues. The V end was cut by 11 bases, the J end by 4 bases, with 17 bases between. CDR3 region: CAYGDTRLTGELFF. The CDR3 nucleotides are TGTGCCTACGGGGATACTAGACTCACCGGGGAGCTGTTTTTT.

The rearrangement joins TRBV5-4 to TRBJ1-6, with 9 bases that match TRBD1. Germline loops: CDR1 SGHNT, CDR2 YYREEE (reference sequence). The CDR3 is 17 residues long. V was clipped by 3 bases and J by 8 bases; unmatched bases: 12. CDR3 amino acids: CASSSGQGTPGDSPLHF. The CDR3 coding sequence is TGTGCCAGCAGCTCCGGACAGGGGACCCCCGGCGATTCACCCCTCCACTTT.

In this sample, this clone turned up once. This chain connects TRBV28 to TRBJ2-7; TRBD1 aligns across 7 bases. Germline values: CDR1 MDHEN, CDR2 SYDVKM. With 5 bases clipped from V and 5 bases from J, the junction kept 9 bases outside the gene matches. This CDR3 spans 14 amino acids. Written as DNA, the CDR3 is TGTGCCAGCAGTCCCCGACAGGGCGATGACGAGCAGTACTTC. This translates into CASSPRQGDDEQYF. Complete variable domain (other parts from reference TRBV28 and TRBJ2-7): DVKVTQSSRYLVKRTGEKVFLECVQDMDHENMFWYRQDPGLGLRLIYFSYDVKMKEKGDIPEGYSVSREKKERFSLILESASTNQTSMYLCASSPRQGDDEQYFGPGTRLTVT.

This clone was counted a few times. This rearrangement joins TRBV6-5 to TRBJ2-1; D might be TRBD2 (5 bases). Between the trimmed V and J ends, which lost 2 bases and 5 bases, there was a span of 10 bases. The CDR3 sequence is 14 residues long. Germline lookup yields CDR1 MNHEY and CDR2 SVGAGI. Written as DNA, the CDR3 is TGTGCCAGCAGTTACGCGGGCGGAAACAATGAGCAGTTCTTC. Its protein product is CASSYAGGNNEQFF.

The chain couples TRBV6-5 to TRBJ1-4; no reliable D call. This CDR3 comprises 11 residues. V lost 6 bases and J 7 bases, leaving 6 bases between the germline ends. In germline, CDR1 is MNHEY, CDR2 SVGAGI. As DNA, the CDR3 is TGTGCCAGCAGCGACTTTGAAAAACTGTTTTTT. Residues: CASSDFEKLFF.

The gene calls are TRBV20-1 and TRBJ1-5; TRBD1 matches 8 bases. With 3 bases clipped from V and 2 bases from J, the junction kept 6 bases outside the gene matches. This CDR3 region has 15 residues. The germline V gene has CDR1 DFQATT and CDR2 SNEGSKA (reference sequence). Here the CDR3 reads CSASRQDRGNQPQHF. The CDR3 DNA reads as TGCAGTGCTAGTCGCCAGGACAGGGGCAATCAGCCCCAGCATTTT.

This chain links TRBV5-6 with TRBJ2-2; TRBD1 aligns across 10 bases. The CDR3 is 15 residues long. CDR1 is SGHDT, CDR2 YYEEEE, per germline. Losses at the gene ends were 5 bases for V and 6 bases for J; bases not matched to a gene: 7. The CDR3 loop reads CASRPRDRGPGELFF. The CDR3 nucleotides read TGTGCCAGCAGACCCCGGGACAGGGGTCCCGGGGAGCTGTTTTTT.

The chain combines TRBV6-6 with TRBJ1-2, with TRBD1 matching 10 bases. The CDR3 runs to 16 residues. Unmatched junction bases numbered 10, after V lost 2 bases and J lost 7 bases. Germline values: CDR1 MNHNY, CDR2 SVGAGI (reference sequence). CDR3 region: CASSYPPGQGSRGYTF. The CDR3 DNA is TGTGCCAGCAGTTACCCACCGGGACAGGGGAGCCGTGGCTACACCTTC.

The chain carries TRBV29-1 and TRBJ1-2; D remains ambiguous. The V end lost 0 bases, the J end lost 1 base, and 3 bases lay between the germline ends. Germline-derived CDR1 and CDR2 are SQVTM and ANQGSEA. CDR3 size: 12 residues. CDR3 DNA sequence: TGCAGCGTTGAAGACAATAACTATGGCTACACCTTC. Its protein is CSVEDNNYGYTF. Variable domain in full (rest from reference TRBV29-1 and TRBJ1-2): SAVISQKPSRDICQRGTSLTIQCQVDSQVTMMFWYRQQPGQSLTLIATANQGSEATYESGFVIDKFPISRPNLTFSTLTVSNMSPEDSSIYLCSVEDNNYGYTFGSGTRLTVV.

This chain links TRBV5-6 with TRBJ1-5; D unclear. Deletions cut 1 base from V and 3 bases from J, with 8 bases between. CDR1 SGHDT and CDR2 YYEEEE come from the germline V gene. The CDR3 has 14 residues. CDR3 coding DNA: TGTGCCAGCAGCTTGCGGGGAATCAATCAGCCCCAGCATTTT. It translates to CASSLRGINQPQHF.

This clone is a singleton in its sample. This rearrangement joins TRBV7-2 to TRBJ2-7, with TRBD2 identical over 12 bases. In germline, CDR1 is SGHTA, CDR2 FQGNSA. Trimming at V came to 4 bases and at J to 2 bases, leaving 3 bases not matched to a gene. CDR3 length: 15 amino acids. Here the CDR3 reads CASSSPSGRAYEQYF. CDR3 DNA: TGTGCCAGCAGCTCCCCTAGCGGGAGGGCCTACGAGCAGTACTTC.

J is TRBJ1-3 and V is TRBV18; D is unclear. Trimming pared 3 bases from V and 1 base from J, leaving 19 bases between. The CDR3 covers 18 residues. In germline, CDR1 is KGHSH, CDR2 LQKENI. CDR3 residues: CASSPTIQFEVSGNTIYF. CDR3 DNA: TGTGCCAGCTCACCCACAATACAATTCGAGGTTTCTGGAAACACCATATATTTT.

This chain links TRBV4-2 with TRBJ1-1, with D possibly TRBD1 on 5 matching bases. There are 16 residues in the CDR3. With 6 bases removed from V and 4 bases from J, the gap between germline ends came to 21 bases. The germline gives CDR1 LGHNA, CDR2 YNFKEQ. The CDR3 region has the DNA TGTGCCAGCAGGAGTCGGCGGGGGTGGGGGTTCACTGAAGCTTTCTTT. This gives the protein CASRSRRGWGFTEAFF.

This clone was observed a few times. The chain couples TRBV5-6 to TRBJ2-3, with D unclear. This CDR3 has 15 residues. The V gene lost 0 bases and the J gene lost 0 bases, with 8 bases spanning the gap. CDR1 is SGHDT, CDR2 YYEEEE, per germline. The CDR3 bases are TGTGCCAGCAGCTTGGGCGTATCTAGCACAGATACGCAGTATTTT. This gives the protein CASSLGVSSTDTQYF.

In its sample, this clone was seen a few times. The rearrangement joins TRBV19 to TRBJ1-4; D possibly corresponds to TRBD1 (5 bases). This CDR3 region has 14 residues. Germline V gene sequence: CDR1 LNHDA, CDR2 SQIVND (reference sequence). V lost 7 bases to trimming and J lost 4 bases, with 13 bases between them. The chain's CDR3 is CASTPPGGNEKLFF. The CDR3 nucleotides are TGTGCCAGTACCCCGCCGGGGGGTAATGAAAAACTGTTTTTT.

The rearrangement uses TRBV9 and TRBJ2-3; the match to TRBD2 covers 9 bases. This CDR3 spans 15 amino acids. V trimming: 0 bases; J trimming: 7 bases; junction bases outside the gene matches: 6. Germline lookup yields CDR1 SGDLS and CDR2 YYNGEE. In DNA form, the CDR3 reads TGTGCCAGCAGCGTAGCGGCGGGAGGGGGGTATACGCAGTATTTT. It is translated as CASSVAAGGGYTQYF.

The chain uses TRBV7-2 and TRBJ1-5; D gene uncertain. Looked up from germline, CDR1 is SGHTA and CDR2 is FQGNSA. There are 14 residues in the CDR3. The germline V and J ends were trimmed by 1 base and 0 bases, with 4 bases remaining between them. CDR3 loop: CASSLDYSNQPQHF. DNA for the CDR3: TGTGCCAGCAGCTTAGATTATAGCAATCAGCCCCAGCATTTT.

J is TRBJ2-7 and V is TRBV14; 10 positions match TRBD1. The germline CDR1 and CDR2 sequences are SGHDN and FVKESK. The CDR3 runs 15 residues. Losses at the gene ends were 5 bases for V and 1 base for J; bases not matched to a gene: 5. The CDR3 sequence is CASSARDRGSYEQYF. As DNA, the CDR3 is TGTGCCAGCAGCGCCCGGGACAGGGGTTCCTACGAGCAGTACTTC.

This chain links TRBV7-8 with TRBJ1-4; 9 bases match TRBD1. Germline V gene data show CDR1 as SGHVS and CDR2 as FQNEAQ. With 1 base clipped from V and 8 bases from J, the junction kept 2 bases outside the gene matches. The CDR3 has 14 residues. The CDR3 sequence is CASSLVTGGEKLFF. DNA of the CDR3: TGTGCCAGCAGCTTAGTGACAGGGGGGGAAAAACTGTTTTTT. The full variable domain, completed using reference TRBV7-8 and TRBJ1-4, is GAGVSQSPRYKVAKRGQDVALRCDPISGHVSLFWYQQALGQGPEFLTYFQNEAQLDKSGLPSDRFFAERPEGSVSTLKIQRTQQEDSAVYLCASSLVTGGEKLFFGSGTQLSVL.

The CDR3 loop reads CASSSGQARWGTQYF. The CDR3 DNA follows: TGTGCCAGCAGTAGCGGACAGGCTAGGTGGGGGACCCAGTACTTC. The chain employs TRBV7-9 and TRBJ2-5; possibly TRBD1 for D (7 bases). V lost 6 bases to trimming and J lost 7 bases, with 21 bases between them. CDR3 size: 15 residues. Germline V gene data show CDR1 as SEHNR and CDR2 as FQNEAQ (reference sequence).

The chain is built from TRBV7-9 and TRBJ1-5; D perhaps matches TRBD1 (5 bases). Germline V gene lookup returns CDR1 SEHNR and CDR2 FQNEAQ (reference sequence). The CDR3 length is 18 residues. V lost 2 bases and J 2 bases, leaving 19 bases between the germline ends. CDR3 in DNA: TGTGCCAGCAGCTTAACATTCGGAGGGGCGCGGGGCAATCAGCCCCAGCATTTT. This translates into CASSLTFGGARGNQPQHF.

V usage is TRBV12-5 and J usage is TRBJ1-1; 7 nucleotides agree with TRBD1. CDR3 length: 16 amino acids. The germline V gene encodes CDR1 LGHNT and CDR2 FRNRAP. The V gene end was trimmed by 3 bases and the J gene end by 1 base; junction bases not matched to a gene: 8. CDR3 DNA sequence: TGTGCTAGTGGTTTCGGAGACCACAGGGGGAACACTGAAGCTTTCTTT. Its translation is CASGFGDHRGNTEAFF.

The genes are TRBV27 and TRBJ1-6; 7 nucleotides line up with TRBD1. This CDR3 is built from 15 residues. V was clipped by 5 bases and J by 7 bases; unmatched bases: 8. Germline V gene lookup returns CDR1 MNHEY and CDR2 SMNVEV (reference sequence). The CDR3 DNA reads TGTGCCAGCAGTAACCTACAGGGGTTGAATTCACCCCTCCACTTT. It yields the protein CASSNLQGLNSPLHF.

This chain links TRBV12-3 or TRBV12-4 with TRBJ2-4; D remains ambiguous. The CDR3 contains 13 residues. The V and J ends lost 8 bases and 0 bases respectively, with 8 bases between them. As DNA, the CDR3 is TGTGCCAGCGGCCGAATAGCCAAAAACATTCAGTACTTC. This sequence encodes CASGRIAKNIQYF.

The CDR3 reads CASSLFQGDGYTF. In DNA form, the CDR3 reads TGTGCCAGCAGCTTGTTCCAGGGGGATGGCTACACCTTC. The chain combines TRBV5-6 with TRBJ1-2; 7 bases are a match to TRBD1. Germline V CDR1 and CDR2: SGHDT, YYEEEE. Losses at the gene ends were 1 base for V and 6 bases for J; bases not matched to a gene: 3. The CDR3 consists of 13 residues.

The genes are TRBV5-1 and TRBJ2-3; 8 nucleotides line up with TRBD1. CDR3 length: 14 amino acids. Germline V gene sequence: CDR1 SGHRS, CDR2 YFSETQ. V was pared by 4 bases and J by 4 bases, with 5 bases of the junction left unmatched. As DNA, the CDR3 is TGCGCCAGCAGCCCGACAGGGGACGCAGATACGCAGTATTTT. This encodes CASSPTGDADTQYF.

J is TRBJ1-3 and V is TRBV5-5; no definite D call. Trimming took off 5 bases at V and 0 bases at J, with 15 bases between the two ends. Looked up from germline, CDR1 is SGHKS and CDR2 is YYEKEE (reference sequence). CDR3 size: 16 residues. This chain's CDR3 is CASSVSLSSSGNTIYF. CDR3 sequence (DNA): TGTGCCAGCAGTGTCTCATTATCGAGCTCTGGAAACACCATATATTTT.